The following is a T cell receptor (beta chain) sequence with its context. The method was immunoSEQ multiplex PCR; TCRdb's version includes in-frame clones alone and lacks a portion of them. The sample contains around 100,000 clones, about four fifths of which appear only once. The germline V gene encodes CDR1 MNHEY and CDR2 SMNVEV (reference sequence). The V segment lost 7 bases and the J segment 0 bases; nucleotides outside the gene matches: 11. CDR3 length: 17 residues. None of the glioblastoma patients had an isocitrate dehydrogenase mutation. The data are from a study of glioma-infiltrating T cells after dendritic cell vaccination. Study-level information: Patients received autologous tumor lysate-pulsed dendritic cell vaccination between the early 2000s and the early 2010s. Dendritic cells derived from monocytes and pulsed with autologous tumor lysate formed the vaccine.

The input for sequencing was blood, taken before dendritic cell vaccination. This sequence originates from a human donor with glioblastoma. J is TRBJ2-2 and V is TRBV27, with 7 bases that match TRBD1. CDR3 bases: TGTGCCAGCACAACTCCCAGGGGGTATGCGAACACCGGGGAGCTGTTTTTT. Translation: CASTTPRGYANTGELFF.